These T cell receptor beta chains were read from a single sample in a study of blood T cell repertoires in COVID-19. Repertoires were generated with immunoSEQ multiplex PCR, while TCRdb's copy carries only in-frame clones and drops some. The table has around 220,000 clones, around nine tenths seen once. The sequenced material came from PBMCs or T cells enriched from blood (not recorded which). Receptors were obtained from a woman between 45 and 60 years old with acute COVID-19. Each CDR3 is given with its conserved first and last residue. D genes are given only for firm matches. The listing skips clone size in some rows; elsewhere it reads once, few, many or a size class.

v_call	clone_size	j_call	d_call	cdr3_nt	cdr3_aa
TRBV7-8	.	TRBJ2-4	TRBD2	TGTGCCAGCAGCCCCTGGGGGGGTGTTTGGTACTTC	CASSPWGGVWYF
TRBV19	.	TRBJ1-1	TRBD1	TGTGCCAGTAGTTACCGGGACAGGGTGGCCGCTTTCTTT	CASSYRDRVAAFF
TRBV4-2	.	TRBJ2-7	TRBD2	TGTGCCAGCAGCGTATTAAGCGGGAAGTACGAGCAGTACTTC	CASSVLSGKYEQYF
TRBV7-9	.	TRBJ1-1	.	TGTGCCAGCAGTCATAACGTCGGGGGAAAAGCTTTCTTT	CASSHNVGGKAFF
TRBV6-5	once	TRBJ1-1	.	TGTGCCAGCAGTTTGATTTCGGGAGGGTTAAACACTGAAGCTTTCTTT	CASSLISGGLNTEAFF
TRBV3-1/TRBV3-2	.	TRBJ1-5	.	TGTGCCAGCAGCCAAACCACAAATCAGCCCCAGCATTTT	CASSQTTNQPQHF
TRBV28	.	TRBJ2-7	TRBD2	TGTGCCAGCAGTTCAGGGACTAGCGGGACGGGGGAGCAGTACTTC	CASSSGTSGTGEQYF
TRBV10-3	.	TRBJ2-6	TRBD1	TGTGCCATCAGTGAACAGGGGGGCGGGGCCAACGTCCTGACTTTC	CAISEQGGGANVLTF
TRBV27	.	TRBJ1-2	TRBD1	TGTGCCAGCAGTTTAAGGGGGACAGGGGGCTATGGCTACACCTTC	CASSLRGTGGYGYTF
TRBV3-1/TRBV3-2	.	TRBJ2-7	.	TGTGCCAGCAGCCAAGATCGGCGGGACTTCACCGAGCAGTACTTC	CASSQDRRDFTEQYF
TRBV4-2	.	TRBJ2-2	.	TGTGCCAGCAGCCAAGAGGCTGCGGGCGGGGAGCTGTTTTTT	CASSQEAAGGELFF
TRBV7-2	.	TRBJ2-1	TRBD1	TGTGCCAGCAGCTTAGCCAGGGGGCAGCAGTTCTTC	CASSLARGQQFF
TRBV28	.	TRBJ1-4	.	TGTGCCAGCAGCATAACAGGTTATAATGAAAAACTGTTTTTT	CASSITGYNEKLFF
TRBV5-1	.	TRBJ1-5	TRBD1	TGCGCCAGCAGCCCGGTCTGGGACAGGACCCTTCCTGATCAGCCCCAGCATTTT	CASSPVWDRTLPDQPQHF
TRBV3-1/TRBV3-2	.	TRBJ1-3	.	TGTGCCAGCAGCCAAAGCCGACAGTTTGGCTCTGGAAACACCATATATTTT	CASSQSRQFGSGNTIYF
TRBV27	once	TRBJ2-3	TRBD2	TGTGCCAGCAGTTTAGGTAGCGGGAGGGCCACAGATACGCAGTATTTT	CASSLGSGRATDTQYF
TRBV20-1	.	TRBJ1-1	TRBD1	TGCAGTGCTGGTGGACAGGGATCGGCTGAAGCTTTCTTT	CSAGGQGSAEAFF
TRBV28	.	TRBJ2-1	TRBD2	TGTGCCAGCAGTCATGGGGCGACTAGCGGGGTATGGAATGAGCAGTTCTTC	CASSHGATSGVWNEQFF
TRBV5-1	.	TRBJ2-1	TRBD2	TGCGCCAGCAGCTTGGCGGCGGGAGGGCCCTACAATGAGCAGTTCTTC	CASSLAAGGPYNEQFF
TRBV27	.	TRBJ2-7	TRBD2	TGTGCCAGCAGTTTATCTTCCAGCGGGAGTCCCTACGAGCAGTACTTC	CASSLSSSGSPYEQYF
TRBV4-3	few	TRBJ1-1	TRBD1	TGCGCCAGCAGCCAAGTGGCAGGGGGCACTGAAGCTTTCTTT	CASSQVAGGTEAFF
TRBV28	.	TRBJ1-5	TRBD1	TGTGCCAGCAGTTCCGGGACAGGGAGCCGGTTGCATTTT	CASSSGTGSRLHF
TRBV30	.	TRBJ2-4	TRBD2	TGTGCCTGGTCACTAGCGGGAGTCGTAAACATTCAGTACTTC	CAWSLAGVVNIQYF
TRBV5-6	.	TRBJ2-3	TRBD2	TGTGCCAGCAGCCTAGAGCGGGAGAAAGGCACAGATACGCAGTATTTT	CASSLEREKGTDTQYF
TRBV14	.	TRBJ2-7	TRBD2	TGTGCCAGCAGCCAAGTGGGACTAGTCAGCCACGAGCAGTACTTC	CASSQVGLVSHEQYF
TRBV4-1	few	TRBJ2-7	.	TGCGCCAGCAGCCAGGGAGCTTTCTCCTACGAGCAGTACTTC	CASSQGAFSYEQYF
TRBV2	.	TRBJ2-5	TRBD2	TGTGCCAGCAGTGGCGGACTAGCGGGAGAGACCCAGTACTTC	CASSGGLAGETQYF
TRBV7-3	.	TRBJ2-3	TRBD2	TGTGCCAGCAGCTTAGGGCTAGCGGGAGGAGGGAATACGCAGTATTTT	CASSLGLAGGGNTQYF
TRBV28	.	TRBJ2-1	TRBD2	TGTGCCAGCCACCGCCGAGGGGACTACTACAATGAGCAGTTCTTC	CASHRRGDYYNEQFF
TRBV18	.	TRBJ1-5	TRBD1	TGTGCCAGCTCCCAGGGGGGAAACAATCAGCCCCAGCATTTT	CASSQGGNNQPQHF
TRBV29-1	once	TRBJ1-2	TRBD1	TGCAGCGTTGAAGATACACCGGGACAGGGGGCCCTCTATGGCTACACCTTC	CSVEDTPGQGALYGYTF
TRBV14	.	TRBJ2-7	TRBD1	TGTGCCAGCAGCCCGACAGGGGAGTCCTACGAGCAGTACTTC	CASSPTGESYEQYF